The clone carrying this T cell receptor beta chain was recorded only once. This record belongs to a study of blood T cell repertoires in COVID-19. Study-level background: Collection of acute and convalescent COVID-19 samples took place in the United States, Italy and Spain. T cells, B-cell-depleted T cells, or PBMCs provided the cDNA or gDNA that served as material.

Germline assignment: CDR1 SGHKS and CDR2 YYEKEE (reference sequence). This CDR3 comprises 14 residues. V was cut by 4 bases and J by 1 base, with 11 bases left in between. In the authors' workflow: Using reference gene primer amplification, nucleated cell counts were estimated. The data were produced by immunoSEQ multiplex PCR, yet TCRdb's version contains in-frame clones alone and is incomplete. The V and J calls and clone size are taken from that table; D and trimming were inferred from the DNA. Of tens of thousands of clones in the sample, 85% to 90% were seen once. The V call is TRBV5-5, the J call TRBJ1-2; D possibly corresponds to TRBD1 (5 bases). The receptor's source is a man aged 55-75 years with acute or convalescent COVID-19. The sequencing input was peripheral blood. As DNA, the CDR3 is TGTGCCAGCAGCCCCAGGGCACTTAACTATGGCTACACCTTC. It is translated as CASSPRALNYGYTF.